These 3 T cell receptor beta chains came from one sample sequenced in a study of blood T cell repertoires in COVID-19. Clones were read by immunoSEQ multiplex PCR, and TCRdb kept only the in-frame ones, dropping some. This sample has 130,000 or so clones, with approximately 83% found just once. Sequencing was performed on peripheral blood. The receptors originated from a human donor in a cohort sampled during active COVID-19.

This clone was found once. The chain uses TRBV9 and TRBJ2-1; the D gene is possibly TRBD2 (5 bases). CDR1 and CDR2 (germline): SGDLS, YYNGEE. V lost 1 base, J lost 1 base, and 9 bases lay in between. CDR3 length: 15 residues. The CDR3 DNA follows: TGTGCCAGCAGCGTACGGGATTCTTCCTACAATGAGCAGTTCTTC. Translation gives CASSVRDSSYNEQFF.

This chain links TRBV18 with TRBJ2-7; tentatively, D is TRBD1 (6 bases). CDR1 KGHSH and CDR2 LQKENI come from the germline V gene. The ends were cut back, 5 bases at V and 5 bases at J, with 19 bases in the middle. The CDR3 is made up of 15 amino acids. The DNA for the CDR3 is TGTGCCAGCTCAGCAAAGACAGGTGGTGATCACGAGCAGTACTTC. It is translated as CASSAKTGGDHEQYF.

The CDR3 sequence is CASSSRGSGLNNEQFF. CDR3 DNA: TGTGCCAGCAGCTCCCGAGGTAGCGGGCTAAACAATGAGCAGTTCTTC. This sequence joins TRBV9 and TRBJ2-1, with TRBD2 identical over 7 bases. CDR3 size: 16 residues. Per the germline V gene, CDR1 is SGDLS and CDR2 is YYNGEE. V dropped 4 bases and J dropped 5; count of bases not matched to a gene: 12.